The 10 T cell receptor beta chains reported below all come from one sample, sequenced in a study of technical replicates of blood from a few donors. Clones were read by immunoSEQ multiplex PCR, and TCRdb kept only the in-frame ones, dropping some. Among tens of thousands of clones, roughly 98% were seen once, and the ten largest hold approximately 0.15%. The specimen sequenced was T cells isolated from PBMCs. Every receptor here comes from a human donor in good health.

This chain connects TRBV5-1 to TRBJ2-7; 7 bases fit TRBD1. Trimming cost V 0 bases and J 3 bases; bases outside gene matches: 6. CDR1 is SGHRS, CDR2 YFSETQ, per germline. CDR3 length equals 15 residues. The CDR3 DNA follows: TGCGCCAGCAGCTTGGGGGACAGTGGGGACTACGAGCAGTACTTC. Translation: CASSLGDSGDYEQYF.

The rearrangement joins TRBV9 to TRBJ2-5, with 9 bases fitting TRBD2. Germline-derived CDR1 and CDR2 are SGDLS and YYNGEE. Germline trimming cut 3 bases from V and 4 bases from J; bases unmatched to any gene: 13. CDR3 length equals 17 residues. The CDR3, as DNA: TGTGCCAGCAGCGCCCGTGGGGGCGGGGGGGCCAGAGAGACCCAGTACTTC. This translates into CASSARGGGGARETQYF. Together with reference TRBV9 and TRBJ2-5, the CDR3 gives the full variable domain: DSGVTQTPKHLITATGQRVTLRCSPRSGDLSVYWYQQSLDQGLQFLIQYYNGEERAKGNILERFSAQQFPDLHSELNLSSLELGDSALYFCASSARGGGGARETQYFGPGTRLLVL.

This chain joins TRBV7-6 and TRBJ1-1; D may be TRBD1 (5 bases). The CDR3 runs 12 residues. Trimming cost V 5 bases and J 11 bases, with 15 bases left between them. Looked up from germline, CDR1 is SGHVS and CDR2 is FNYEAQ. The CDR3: CASSGTGERAFF. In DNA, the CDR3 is TGTGCCAGCAGCGGTACAGGAGAGAGGGCTTTCTTT.

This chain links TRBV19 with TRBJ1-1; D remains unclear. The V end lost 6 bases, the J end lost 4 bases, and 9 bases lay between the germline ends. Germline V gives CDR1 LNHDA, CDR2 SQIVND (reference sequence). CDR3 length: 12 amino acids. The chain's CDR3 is CASSFQRTEAFF. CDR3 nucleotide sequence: TGTGCCAGTAGCTTCCAGCGCACTGAAGCTTTCTTT. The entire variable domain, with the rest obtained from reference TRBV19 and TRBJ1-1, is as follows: DGGITQSPKYLFRKEGQNVTLSCEQNLNHDAMYWYRQDPGQGLRLIYYSQIVNDFQKGDIAEGYSVSREKKESFPLTVTSAQKNPTAFYLCASSFQRTEAFFGQGTRLTVV.

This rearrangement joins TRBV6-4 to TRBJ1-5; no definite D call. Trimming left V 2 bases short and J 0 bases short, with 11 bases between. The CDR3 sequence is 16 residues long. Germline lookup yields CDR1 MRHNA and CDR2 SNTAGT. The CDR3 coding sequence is TGTGCCAGCAGTGACGAGGGCCAGAATAGCAATCAGCCCCAGCATTTT. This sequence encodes CASSDEGQNSNQPQHF.

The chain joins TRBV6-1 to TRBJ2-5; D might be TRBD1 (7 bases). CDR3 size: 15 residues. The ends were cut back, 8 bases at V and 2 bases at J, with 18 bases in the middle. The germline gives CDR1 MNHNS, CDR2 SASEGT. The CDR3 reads CASGRGGRGQETQYF. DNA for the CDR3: TGTGCCAGCGGTCGAGGGGGCCGGGGGCAAGAGACCCAGTACTTC.

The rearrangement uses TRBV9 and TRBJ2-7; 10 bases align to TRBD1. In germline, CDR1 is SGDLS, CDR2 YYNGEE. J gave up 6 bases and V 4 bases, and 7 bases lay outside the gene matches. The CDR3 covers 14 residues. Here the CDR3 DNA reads TGTGCCAGCAGCTCCGTGACAGGGGGCCTCGAGCAGTACTTC. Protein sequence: CASSSVTGGLEQYF.

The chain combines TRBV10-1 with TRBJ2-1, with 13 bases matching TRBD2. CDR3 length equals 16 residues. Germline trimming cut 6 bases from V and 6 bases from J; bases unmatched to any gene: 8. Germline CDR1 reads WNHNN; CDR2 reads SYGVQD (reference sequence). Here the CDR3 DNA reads TGCGCCAGCAGCCGGACTAGCGGGGGTAAAGGCAATGAGCAGTTCTTC. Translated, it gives CASSRTSGGKGNEQFF.

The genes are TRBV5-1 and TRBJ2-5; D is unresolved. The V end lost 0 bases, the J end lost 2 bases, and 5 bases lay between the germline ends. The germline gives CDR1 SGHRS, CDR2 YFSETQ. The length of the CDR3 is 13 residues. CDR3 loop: CASSLGQQETQYF. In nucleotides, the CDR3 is TGCGCCAGCAGCTTGGGTCAGCAAGAGACCCAGTACTTC.

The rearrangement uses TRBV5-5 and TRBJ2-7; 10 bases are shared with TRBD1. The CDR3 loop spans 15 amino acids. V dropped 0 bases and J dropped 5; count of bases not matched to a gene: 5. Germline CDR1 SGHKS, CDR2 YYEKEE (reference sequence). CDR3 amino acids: CASSLGQGAPDEQYF. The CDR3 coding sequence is TGTGCCAGCAGCTTGGGACAGGGGGCTCCGGACGAGCAGTACTTC.